What follows are 8 T cell receptor beta chains derived from one specimen sequenced in a study of shared clonotypes between healthy human individuals. Clones were read by immunoSEQ multiplex PCR, and TCRdb kept only the in-frame ones, dropping some. The sample yields approximately 530,000 clones, about 95% seen once. Input material: naive CD4+ T cells sorted from blood. Indicated subset: CD45RA+ positively selected. Every receptor here comes from a woman under 40 in good health.

The rearrangement joins TRBV2 to TRBJ2-5; no definite D call. The CDR3 is 12 amino acids. Germline CDR1 SNHLY, CDR2 FYNNEI. The V and J ends lost 4 bases and 4 bases respectively, with 7 bases between them. CDR3 residues: CASSVVGETQYF. The CDR3 DNA reads TGTGCCAGCAGTGTGGTCGGAGAGACCCAGTACTTC.

V is TRBV5-8 and J is TRBJ1-1; no definite D call. Germline V gene lookup returns CDR1 SGHTS and CDR2 YDEGEE. CDR3 length: 13 amino acids. V was clipped by 1 base and J by 1 base, with 5 bases between them. CDR3 amino acids: CASSLSANTEAFF. The CDR3 coding sequence is TGTGCCAGCAGCTTGTCCGCGAACACTGAAGCTTTCTTT.

This rearrangement joins TRBV4-1 to TRBJ1-1; 8 nucleotides match TRBD1. Per germline, CDR1 MGHRA and CDR2 YSYEKL. Trimming cost V 1 base and J 6 bases; bases outside gene matches: 13. The CDR3 consists of 17 residues. The CDR3 here is CASSQVPRDRRRAEAFF. As DNA, the CDR3 is TGCGCCAGCAGCCAAGTTCCCCGGGACAGGAGACGGGCTGAAGCTTTCTTT.

The chain carries TRBV5-6 and TRBJ2-5; possibly TRBD1 or TRBD2 for D (5 bases each). The CDR3 runs to 14 residues. The germline V gene has CDR1 SGHDT and CDR2 YYEEEE. V was clipped by 3 bases and J by 7 bases, with 16 bases between them. In DNA form, the CDR3 reads TGTGCCAGCAGCTGGGGAGACCAGAGGGGGACCCAGTACTTC. Residues: CASSWGDQRGTQYF.

V usage is TRBV5-6 and J usage is TRBJ2-5, with TRBD2 matching 11 bases. CDR3 length: 15 residues. The V and J ends lost 0 bases and 11 bases, in that order; junction bases with no gene match: 9. Per the germline V gene, CDR1 is SGHDT and CDR2 is YYEEEE. The CDR3 DNA reads TGTGCCAGCAGCTTGGGGGGACTAGCGGACAATGAGCAGTACTTC. Its protein product is CASSLGGLADNEQYF.

V gene TRBV5-4 combines with J gene TRBJ2-7, with unresolved D. V dropped 9 bases and J dropped 0 bases, with 10 bases sitting between them. CDR3 length: 12 residues. Germline V gene lookup returns CDR1 SGHNT and CDR2 YYREEE (reference sequence). The CDR3 here is CATRTFSYEQYF. The CDR3 DNA reads TGTGCCACCAGGACCTTCTCCTACGAGCAGTACTTC.

The rearrangement uses TRBV4-1 and TRBJ1-2, with 8 bases matching TRBD1. This CDR3 contains 15 residues. Germline V CDR1 and CDR2: MGHRA, YSYEKL. The V segment lost 2 bases and the J segment 5 bases; nucleotides outside the gene matches: 7. The CDR3 DNA reads as TGCGCCAGCAGCCAAAATACCGGGACAGGTTATGGCTACACCTTC. Its translation: CASSQNTGTGYGYTF.

This rearrangement joins TRBV28 to TRBJ1-2, with 8 bases lining up with TRBD1. V lost 3 bases to trimming and J lost 4 bases; unmatched junction nucleotides: 7. This CDR3 region has 15 residues. CDR1 and CDR2 from the germline V gene are MDHEN and SYDVKM. Written as DNA, the CDR3 is TGTGCCAGCAGTTTCCTGGCAGGGGGCGCCTATGGCTACACCTTC. Protein sequence: CASSFLAGGAYGYTF.